This T cell receptor beta chain was recorded in a study of T-cell memory formation after mild COVID-19 (dated by TCRdb to 2020 to 2022). Background for the entire study: Most TCR sequence clusters were specific to one of the two donors. The cohort was made up of two young adult volunteers, one female and one male, who were previously healthy. Longitudinal TCRalpha and TCRbeta repertoire sequencing tracked T-cell clones expanding and contracting after mild COVID-19 in a couple of donors.

Only a few counts were recorded for this clonotype. Its antigen remains unidentified. No clone much larger than this one lies a single base away; base qualities are absent. Ficoll-Paque density gradient centrifugation was used to isolate PBMCs. General conclusions and limits of the study: The study covered only a couple of mild cases, and larger cohorts including severe cases with pre-infection samples were considered necessary. Clones that contracted from day 15 to 85 showed balanced CD4/CD8 phenotypes, whereas a second wave of clones that expanded from day 15 to 37 leaned towards CD4+. Contracting CD4+ clones appeared mostly in the CM and EM memory subsets, whereas CD8+ clones were enriched in EMRA. Some responding clones were detected in pre-infection memory, which suggested that pre-existing cross-reactive memory T cells had joined the SARS-CoV-2 response. Whether the second-wave clones peaking on day 37 were SARS-CoV-2 specific was not confirmed.

For sequencing, an Illumina NovaSeq 6000 was employed. cDNA libraries for TCRalpha and TCRbeta were prepared by 5'RACE using constant-segment primers, with sample barcodes and unique molecular identifiers added. Trizol reagent was used to extract RNA from every sample. Libraries were amplified in two PCR steps, with a second sample barcode and Illumina TruSeq adapters added in the second step. Sequencing of libraries was performed on an Illumina NovaSeq with 2 x 150 bp paired-end reads. In the source study's methods: Reads were demultiplexed and collapsed into UMI-guided consensus sequences with migec v1.2.7. Using mixcr v2.1.11, UMI consensuses were aligned to TRA and TRB V and J templates and then assembled into clonotypes. A clonotype was counted as expanded or contracted only if both edgeR and NoisET called the change significant, with noise models trained on biological replicates. For edgeR calls, a false discovery rate-adjusted p below 0.01 and a log2 fold-change threshold of 1 were applied. As an exploratory analysis of dynamics, max-normalized trajectories of the 1000 most abundant clonotypes were examined with PCA combined with hierarchical clustering. Separately sequenced CD4+ and CD8+ repertoires were used to assign the CD4 or CD8 phenotype of responding clones. TCRdb itself trimmed the public reads at Q25 with fastp, ran MiXCR and retained productive beta chains. All rows with the same CDR3 protein become a single entry with the most common DNA and genes. These V and J calls derive from TCRdb rather than the authors' analysis. The sample table records over 500,000 distinct CDR3 sequences; around 15% of these occur just once. The top ten clonotypes cover approximately 8.1% of the sample.

The germline V gene sets CDR1 to SGHVS and CDR2 to FQNEAQ. There are 14 amino acids in the CDR3, from cysteine to phenylalanine inclusive. Only CDR3 DNA remains: 42 bases, in frame from the first base. V lost 5 bases and J lost 7 bases; the stretch between them is 14 bases long. The specimen was PBMCs or a T cell subset sorted from them (not recorded which). This sequence uses TRBV7-8 and TRBJ2-2; the D call is possibly TRBD1 or TRBD2, each sharing 5 bases. This TCR came from an adult woman who had mild COVID-19 (a few samples of this study predate the infection). The sample titles of this study are shuffled in the database, so cell type and time point are left out; the donor was told from shared clones. Read as DNA, the sequence is TGTGCCAGCAGCATAGGGACCGTGGGCGGGGAGCTGTTTTTT. This encodes CASSIGTVGGELFF.